A single sample is the source of the 14 T cell receptor beta chains below, sequenced in a study of monozygotic twins with inflammatory bowel disease. Each CDR3 protein gets one entry in TCRdb, which reprocessed the 5' RACE reads and gives no DNA. The data include about 200,000 distinct CDR3 sequences; the top ten clones carry roughly 8%. Sequencing was done on a sample of blood. These receptors were taken from a human donor with ulcerative colitis or Crohn's disease, or a healthy co-twin of an affected twin (not recorded which).

The V and J genes are TRBV29-1 and TRBJ1-1. CDR3 length equals 13 residues. Per germline, CDR1 SQVTM and CDR2 ANQGSEA. CDR3 residues: CSGYARSNTEAFF.

The gene calls are TRBV5-5 and TRBJ1-1. Looked up from germline, CDR1 is SGHKS and CDR2 is YYEKEE (reference sequence). The CDR3 totals 14 residues. The CDR3 region is CASSLRVENTEAFF.

The CDR3 spells CSVPRGEGTEAFF. The rearrangement joins TRBV29-1 to TRBJ1-1. The germline V gene has CDR1 SQVTM and CDR2 ANQGSEA. The CDR3 is 13 residues long.

The J gene is TRBJ1-1, the V gene TRBV7-9. The CDR3 has 15 residues. Per germline, CDR1 SEHNR and CDR2 FQNEAQ (reference sequence). CDR3 in amino acids: CASSLARDGEARAFF.

The CDR3 region is CASSVVRTATNEKLFF. The chain couples TRBV6-1 to TRBJ1-4; no DNA is available, so the TRBD1 call from TCRdb remains unchecked. Germline values: CDR1 MNHNS, CDR2 SASEGT. The length of the CDR3 is 16 residues.

V usage is TRBV4-2 and J usage is TRBJ2-2; TCRdb names TRBD1, which stays unverified in the absence of DNA. The CDR3 extends over 19 amino acids. Germline V lookup: CDR1 LGHNA, CDR2 YNFKEQ. CDR3 protein: CASSKSSTGTGSHTGELFF.

The V gene is TRBV7-9, the J gene TRBJ1-4; TCRdb's D call of TRBD1 is untestable without DNA. CDR3 size: 17 residues. Germline V gene lookup returns CDR1 SEHNR and CDR2 FQNEAQ (reference sequence). CDR3 region: CASSYTGAFATNEKLFF.

The chain carries TRBV6-2 or TRBV6-3 and TRBJ1-2. The CDR3 extends over 16 amino acids. Per germline, CDR1 MNHEY and CDR2 SVGEGT. The CDR3 loop reads CASSQAGGPRNYGYTF.

The genes are TRBV4-1 and TRBJ2-5; the D call of TRBD1 rests on TCRdb alone, since no DNA is present to check it. This CDR3 has 13 amino acids. In germline, CDR1 is MGHRA, CDR2 YSYEKL. CDR3 amino acids: CASSQDPGETHYF.

The genes are TRBV12-3 or TRBV12-4 and TRBJ2-1; TCRdb designates TRBD1, a call that cannot be tested without DNA. CDR3 length equals 14 residues. CDR3 loop: CASSFPGGRNEQFF.

This rearrangement joins TRBV5-1 to TRBJ1-4; TCRdb calls TRBD1, which cannot be checked without DNA. This CDR3 has 14 amino acids. In germline, CDR1 is SGHRS, CDR2 YFSETQ. The CDR3 reads CASSGGQGNEKLFF.

The CDR3 spells CASSQDRPEDTQYF. V and J are TRBV4-3 and TRBJ2-3. The CDR3 sequence is 14 residues long. Germline V gene data show CDR1 as LGHNA and CDR2 as YSLEER.

The V call is TRBV19, the J call TRBJ2-2; as DNA is missing, the TRBD2 call by TCRdb cannot be tested. The germline gives CDR1 LNHDA, CDR2 SQIVND (reference sequence). CDR3 length equals 16 residues. The CDR3 loop is CASSTGTSGDTGELFF.

The V gene is TRBV5-4, the J gene TRBJ2-3; TCRdb indicates TRBD1, and absent DNA this call remains unverified. The germline gives CDR1 SGHNT, CDR2 YYREEE (reference sequence). The CDR3 covers 16 residues. The CDR3 spells CASKFKDRTSTDTQYF.